These 20 T cell receptor beta chains were sequenced from one sample in a study of shared clonotypes between healthy human individuals (dated by TCRdb to 2019 to 2021). CD8 naive samples consisted of CD45RO-negative cells that were positively selected for CCR7, yielding a CD45RA+CCR7+ population without TemRA cells. The library was obtained by the immunoSEQ multiplex PCR assay. Here the immuneACCESS table is served through TCRdb, limited to in-frame sequences with V and J called. Missing clones are a known gap in these copies; in checked studies unresolved V genes cover under half, and the rest lacks a known reason. This sample comprises just over 2,000,000 clones, less than 95% of them detected only once. The top ten constitute roughly 1.1% of the sample. The source material was naive CD8+ T cells sorted from blood. The label giving this sample's cell subset or site can be read as: CD45RA+CCR7+. The receptor set was obtained from a man younger than 30 in good health.

The chain carries TRBV10-3 and TRBJ2-2, with D unclear. The V gene lost 1 base and the J gene lost 7 bases, with 4 bases spanning the gap. The CDR3 spans 12 residues. Germline values: CDR1 ENHRY, CDR2 SYGVKD. The CDR3 protein is CAISELSGELFF. CDR3 bases: TGTGCCATCAGTGAGTTAAGCGGGGAGCTGTTTTTT.

The chain has TRBV5-4 and TRBJ2-3, with TRBD1 as a possible D gene (5 bases). Germline CDR1 SGHNT, CDR2 YYREEE (reference sequence). V lost 3 bases, J lost 4 bases, and 6 bases lay in between. The CDR3 runs to 12 residues. This chain's CDR3 is CASSWGADTQYF. In DNA, the CDR3 is TGTGCCAGCAGCTGGGGCGCAGATACGCAGTATTTT.

The CDR3 bases are TGTGCCAGCAGCTTCGGCCCGCTCGAGCAGTTCTTC. Translation gives CASSFGPLEQFF. This chain links TRBV13 with TRBJ2-1; D gene uncertain. The CDR3 is 12 residues long. Germline CDR1 reads PRHDT; CDR2 reads FYEKMQ (reference sequence). Trimming shortened V by 3 bases and J by 10 bases, and 10 bases separated the two germline ends. Combining the CDR3 with reference TRBV13 and TRBJ2-1 gives the whole variable domain AAGVIQSPRHLIKEKRETATLKCYPIPRHDTVYWYQQGPGQDPQFLISFYEKMQSDKGSIPDRFSAQQFSDYHSELNMSSLELGDSALYFCASSFGPLEQFFGPGTRLTVL.

The chain links TRBV7-9 to TRBJ1-6; no reliable D call. The germline CDR1 and CDR2 sequences are SEHNR and FQNEAQ (reference sequence). The V end lost 3 bases, the J end lost 0 bases, and 18 bases lay between the germline ends. CDR3 size: 19 residues. CDR3 in amino acids: CASSLSSEDRSSYNSPLHF. The CDR3, as DNA: TGTGCCAGCAGCTTGTCTTCGGAGGATCGCAGCTCCTATAATTCACCCCTCCACTTT.

The V gene is TRBV4-1, the J gene TRBJ2-1; unclear D gene. CDR1 is MGHRA, CDR2 YSYEKL, per germline. The CDR3 runs 13 residues. Trimming pared 1 base from V and 5 bases from J, leaving 6 bases between. The DNA of the CDR3 is TGCGCCAGCAGCCAAGCTGGGAACAATGAGCAGTTCTTC. The encoded protein is CASSQAGNNEQFF.

The CDR3 sequence is CASRGTDEETQYF. The CDR3 nucleotides are TGTGCCAGCAGGGGGACGGACGAAGAGACCCAGTACTTC. The chain has TRBV2 and TRBJ2-5; the D call may be TRBD1 or TRBD2 (5 bases each). Germline V gene sequence: CDR1 SNHLY, CDR2 FYNNEI. The CDR3 is 13 amino acids. V shed 6 bases and J shed 3 bases, with 11 bases lying between them.

The J gene is TRBJ2-1, the V gene TRBV11-2; TRBD2 matches at 10 bases. With 0 bases clipped from V and 2 bases from J, the junction kept 1 base outside the gene matches. Germline assignment: CDR1 SGHAT and CDR2 FQNNGV. This CDR3 comprises 16 residues. The CDR3 coding sequence is TGTGCCAGCAGCTTAGAACTAGCGGGGACCTACAATGAGCAGTTCTTC. This translates into CASSLELAGTYNEQFF.

The rearrangement joins TRBV7-9 to TRBJ2-3; D not resolved. The V gene's germline CDR1 is SEHNR and CDR2 FQNEAQ (reference sequence). The V gene lost 4 bases and the J gene lost 4 bases, with 15 bases spanning the gap. The CDR3 sequence is 15 residues long. CDR3 sequence reads: CASSSLRPGADTQYF. CDR3 bases: TGTGCCAGCAGCTCCCTCCGCCCCGGCGCAGATACGCAGTATTTT.

This clone was seen only once. The chain couples TRBV5-1 to TRBJ1-6, with 8 bases identical to TRBD1. Germline-derived CDR1 and CDR2 are SGHRS and YFSETQ. This CDR3 has 19 amino acids. The V and J ends lost 1 base and 2 bases, in that order; junction bases with no gene match: 11. The CDR3 loop reads CASSLPDRVGPPYNSPLHF. CDR3 DNA sequence: TGCGCCAGCAGCTTGCCGGACAGGGTCGGGCCACCCTATAATTCACCCCTCCACTTT.

Remarks on this clone: Additional DNA sequences in this sample encode the identical CDR3. The V and J genes are TRBV5-1 and TRBJ2-1; D not resolved. Trimming took off 4 bases at V and 4 bases at J, with 9 bases between the two ends. The CDR3 contains 13 residues. Germline lookup yields CDR1 SGHRS and CDR2 YFSETQ. CDR3 protein: CASSLDGYNEQFF. The DNA for the CDR3 is TGCGCCAGCAGCCTGGACGGTTACAATGAGCAGTTCTTC.

The V gene is TRBV4-1, the J gene TRBJ1-1, with D perhaps matching TRBD1 (6 bases). CDR3 length equals 12 residues. Germline V gene lookup returns CDR1 MGHRA and CDR2 YSYEKL. Trimming took off 4 bases at V and 7 bases at J, with 10 bases between the two ends. The CDR3 region has the DNA TGCGCCAGCAGCCTAACAGGGTATGAAGCTTTCTTT. Its protein product is CASSLTGYEAFF.

To note about this clone: Other DNA sequences of this sample code for an identical CDR3. The chain links TRBV20-1 to TRBJ2-7; D is perhaps TRBD1 (5 bases). V was pared by 4 bases and J by 5 bases, with 9 bases between. This CDR3 region has 11 residues. In germline, CDR1 is DFQATT, CDR2 SNEGSKA (reference sequence). CDR3 sequence: CSAKQVNEQYF. The CDR3 region has the DNA TGCAGTGCTAAACAGGTAAACGAGCAGTACTTC.

This clone was detected once. V usage is TRBV13 and J usage is TRBJ1-2, with a possible D match to TRBD1 (6 bases). Germline assignment: CDR1 PRHDT and CDR2 FYEKMQ (reference sequence). CDR3 size: 14 residues. Trimming cost V 5 bases and J 6 bases, with 16 bases left between them. CDR3 DNA: TGTGCCAGCAGCCCCGGGGCCAGGGGAAATGGCTACACCTTC. Translation gives CASSPGARGNGYTF.

V is TRBV4-1 and J is TRBJ1-6; D may be TRBD1 (6 bases). V was shortened by 8 bases and J by 9 bases, with 14 bases between the two germline ends. The CDR3 has 13 residues. Germline lookup yields CDR1 MGHRA and CDR2 YSYEKL. The CDR3 spells CASQRGGSSPLHF. For the CDR3, the DNA is TGCGCCAGCCAAAGGGGGGGCAGTTCACCCCTCCACTTT.

A word on this clone: Other DNA variants within this sample encode the same CDR3. This chain links TRBV27 with TRBJ1-1; the D gene is possibly TRBD1 (5 bases). The V end was cut by 3 bases, the J end by 0 bases, with 8 bases between. Germline lookup yields CDR1 MNHEY and CDR2 SMNVEV (reference sequence). The CDR3 runs to 14 residues. CDR3 nucleotides: TGTGCCAGCAGTTTGGCGGGGGTGAACACTGAAGCTTTCTTT. It yields the protein CASSLAGVNTEAFF.

J is TRBJ1-2 and V is TRBV4-3; D may be TRBD1 (5 bases). Germline assignment: CDR1 LGHNA and CDR2 YSLEER. This CDR3 spans 14 amino acids. Trimming removed 4 bases from V and 5 bases from J, with 14 bases in between. CDR3 protein: CASSPGRGGYGYTF. CDR3 nucleotides: TGCGCCAGCAGCCCAGGAAGGGGAGGGTATGGCTACACCTTC.

J is TRBJ2-4 and V is TRBV6-6, with 7 bases aligning to TRBD2. CDR1 and CDR2 (germline): MNHNY, SVGAGI (reference sequence). Losses at the gene ends were 7 bases for V and 8 bases for J; bases not matched to a gene: 17. CDR3 length: 16 residues. Here the CDR3 reads CASTDFQTPGGYIQYF. In DNA form, the CDR3 reads TGTGCCAGCACTGACTTCCAAACCCCGGGAGGCTACATTCAGTACTTC.

The J gene is TRBJ1-2, the V gene TRBV9; no clear D gene. V shed 0 bases and J shed 2 bases, with 11 bases lying between them. CDR1 is SGDLS, CDR2 YYNGEE, per germline. The CDR3 runs 15 residues. The CDR3 sequence is CASSVDLAGNYGYTF. The CDR3 bases are TGTGCCAGCAGCGTAGACCTGGCGGGAAACTATGGCTACACCTTC.

The chain links TRBV2 to TRBJ2-1; 7 bases are shared with TRBD1. With 11 bases clipped from V and 3 bases from J, the junction kept 16 bases outside the gene matches. Looked up from germline, CDR1 is SNHLY and CDR2 is FYNNEI. The CDR3 runs to 16 residues. CDR3 sequence: CAGNARPGTDYNEQFF. The CDR3 coding sequence is TGTGCCGGGAATGCTCGCCCCGGGACAGACTACAATGAGCAGTTCTTC.

Note on this clone: The conserved phenylalanine or tryptophan normally closing the CDR3 is absent here, so this likely arose from a read error. The chain combines TRBV29-1 with TRBJ2-2, with unresolved D. Trimming removed 4 bases at V and 0 bases at J, with 12 bases between. Germline V CDR1 and CDR2: SQVTM, ANQGSEA. This CDR3 has 15 residues. For the CDR3, the DNA is TGCAGCGTTGCCCCCGGGCCCACGAACACCGGGGAGCTGTTTTCT. Its protein product is CSVAPGPTNTGELFS.